What follows are 6 T cell receptor beta chains derived from one specimen sequenced in a study of a mutant IDH1 vaccine in newly diagnosed glioma. The antigens for these receptors are not known. TCRdb keeps only in-frame clones here, not all; method: immunoSEQ multiplex PCR. The sample has fewer than 70,000 clones, under 85% seen once. Time point noted: week 11, during vaccination. Topical imiquimod was applied with each vaccine dose, which held 300 ug of mutant IDH1 20-mer peptide. Material: PBMCs, obtained from a glioma patient whose treatment included an IDH1 peptide vaccine. These receptors all stem from a man in his thirties or forties with glioma.

This clone has a handful of counts. The rearrangement uses TRBV6-5 and TRBJ1-3; D perhaps matches TRBD1 (6 bases). Germline assignment: CDR1 MNHEY and CDR2 SVGAGI. V dropped 7 bases and J dropped 0 bases, with 13 bases sitting between them. The CDR3 has 15 residues. The CDR3 protein is CASTTTGRSGNTIYF. The CDR3 region has the DNA TGTGCCAGCACTACGACAGGCCGCTCTGGAAACACCATATATTTT.

The chain is built from TRBV5-6 and TRBJ2-5; D remains unclear. Germline CDR1 SGHDT, CDR2 YYEEEE. Deletions cut 5 bases from V and 0 bases from J, with 8 bases between. This CDR3 contains 13 residues. The CDR3 nucleotides read TGTGCCAGCAGGAGATTGTACCAAGAGACCCAGTACTTC. The encoded protein is CASRRLYQETQYF.

This chain joins TRBV2 and TRBJ1-2; 8 nucleotides line up with TRBD1. This CDR3 comprises 12 residues. Trimming took 4 bases from V and 7 from J; bases not matched to a gene: 2. Germline CDR1 and CDR2: SNHLY and FYNNEI. The CDR3 loop reads CASSVGTGGYTF. Here the CDR3 DNA reads TGTGCCAGCAGTGTCGGGACAGGTGGCTACACCTTC.

Comments on this clone: This specimen includes other DNA sequences encoding the same CDR3. The chain joins TRBV5-1 to TRBJ1-2; D is unresolved. The germline gives CDR1 SGHRS, CDR2 YFSETQ. V was trimmed by 1 base and J by 2 bases, leaving 9 bases between them. This CDR3 is 14 amino acids long. CDR3 nucleotides: TGCGCCAGCAGCTTGATTGATGGAAACTATGGCTACACCTTC. Encoded protein: CASSLIDGNYGYTF.

Points on this clone: Germline is not matched at one junction end, which may reflect a read error. The V and J genes are TRBV10-1 and TRBJ2-1; 8 positions match TRBD2. The CDR3 loop spans 17 amino acids. CDR1 WNHNN and CDR2 SYGVQD come from the germline V gene (reference sequence). The CDR3 nucleotides read TGCGCCAGCAGTGAAAGCCGGGCTAGCGGGCGAAACAATGGGCAGTTCTTC. Translation: CASSESRASGRNNGQFF.

The chain joins TRBV19 to TRBJ1-1; D is possibly TRBD1 (6 bases). CDR3 length: 13 amino acids. Germline assignment: CDR1 LNHDA and CDR2 SQIVND (reference sequence). Trimming took off 4 bases at V and 6 bases at J, with 12 bases between the two ends. The CDR3 region is CASSKGEIPEAFF. The DNA of the CDR3 is TGTGCCAGTAGTAAGGGGGAGATCCCTGAAGCTTTCTTT.